One sample yielded the 27 T cell receptor beta chains listed below, sequenced in a study of cytomegalovirus exposure and HLA in healthy donors. The PCR contained 60 Vbeta and 13 Jbeta primers. The protocol was immunoSEQ multiplex PCR, while the TCRdb copy is restricted to in-frame clones and leaves out a portion. The sample lists about 94,000 clones, approximately 7.7% occurring once. The sample consisted of PBMCs. These receptors were taken from a man aged 50-60 years in good health and CMV-seronegative.

This clone was found a few times. The chain joins TRBV28 to TRBJ2-7, with D possibly being TRBD2 (6 bases). Germline lookup yields CDR1 MDHEN and CDR2 SYDVKM. The CDR3 runs 15 residues. Trimming shortened V by 2 bases and J by 3 bases, and 14 bases separated the two germline ends. The CDR3 sequence is CASSLGGNSFYEQYF. The DNA for the CDR3 is TGTGCCAGCAGTTTAGGGGGGAATTCCTTCTACGAGCAGTACTTC.

In DNA, the CDR3 is TGTGCCAGCAGCTCGACTTTAAACGGGGAGCAGTACTTC. It yields the protein CASSSTLNGEQYF. The chain is built from TRBV5-6 and TRBJ2-7; D not certain. CDR1 is SGHDT, CDR2 YYEEEE, per germline. V was shortened by 3 bases and J by 7 bases, with 14 bases between the two germline ends. This CDR3 is built from 13 residues.

This chain connects TRBV9 to TRBJ2-7; a weak D match, TRBD2 (6 bases). Germline V gene lookup returns CDR1 SGDLS and CDR2 YYNGEE. The CDR3 is 15 residues long. Trimming shortened V by 4 bases and J by 2 bases, and 16 bases separated the two germline ends. CDR3: CASSSTGTLAYEQYF. CDR3 DNA sequence: TGTGCCAGCAGCTCAACCGGGACTCTGGCCTACGAGCAGTACTTC.

The chain joins TRBV5-4 to TRBJ2-5; 9 bases are shared with TRBD1. Per germline, CDR1 SGHNT and CDR2 YYREEE (reference sequence). CDR3 length: 15 residues. With 0 bases clipped from V and 2 bases from J, the junction kept 2 bases outside the gene matches. The CDR3 sequence: CASSLVGQGQETQYF. The CDR3 nucleotides are TGTGCCAGCAGCTTGGTAGGACAGGGGCAAGAGACCCAGTACTTC.

This clone was recorded a few times. The chain has TRBV28 and TRBJ1-2; 9 nucleotides align to TRBD1. V dropped 6 bases and J dropped 4; count of bases not matched to a gene: 3. The CDR3 has 13 amino acids. Germline V CDR1 and CDR2: MDHEN, SYDVKM. CDR3 nucleotides: TGTGCCAGCAGCAAGGGACAGGGCTATGGCTACACCTTC. Protein: CASSKGQGYGYTF.

CDR3 sequence reads: CASSLSGTSPGELFF. The CDR3 coding sequence is TGTGCCAGCAGCTTATCCGGGACATCCCCCGGGGAGCTGTTTTTT. The rearrangement uses TRBV7-9 and TRBJ2-2; tentatively, D is TRBD1 (6 bases). The CDR3 consists of 15 residues. Looked up from germline, CDR1 is SEHNR and CDR2 is FQNEAQ (reference sequence). V shed 2 bases and J shed 6 bases, with 13 bases lying between them.

The chain links TRBV9 to TRBJ2-1, with 8 bases aligning to TRBD2. The germline V gene has CDR1 SGDLS and CDR2 YYNGEE. Trimming removed 3 bases from V and 2 bases from J; junction bases left unmatched: 4. This CDR3 has 15 amino acids. The CDR3 loop is CASSGLAFAYNEQFF. The CDR3 DNA reads as TGTGCCAGCAGCGGACTAGCGTTTGCCTACAATGAGCAGTTCTTC.

The chain is built from TRBV10-3 and TRBJ1-2; TRBD1 matches 9 bases. The germline V gene encodes CDR1 ENHRY and CDR2 SYGVKD. J gave up 5 bases and V 7 bases, and 8 bases lay outside the gene matches. This CDR3 has 14 amino acids. The CDR3 reads CAITTGTGMYGYTF. The CDR3 nucleotides are TGTGCCATCACCACCGGGACAGGGATGTATGGCTACACCTTC.

This clone has a handful of counts. At one end the junction does not follow the germline gene, possibly because of a read error. V gene TRBV7-7 combines with J gene TRBJ2-5; possibly TRBD2 for D (7 bases). The CDR3 spans 13 residues. The germline V gene has CDR1 SSHAT and CDR2 FNYEAQ (reference sequence). For the CDR3, the DNA is TGTGCTAGCAGCGGAGGGGGGGAAGAGACCCAGTACTTC. Protein sequence: CASSGGGEETQYF.

In this sample, this clone turned up many times. The chain joins TRBV15 to TRBJ1-5, with 8 bases aligning to TRBD1. Germline lookup yields CDR1 LNHNV and CDR2 YYDKDF (reference sequence). The V and J ends lost 5 bases and 5 bases, in that order; junction bases with no gene match: 5. The CDR3 is made up of 14 amino acids. CDR3 in amino acids: CATSGDRSYQPQHF. Here the CDR3 DNA reads TGTGCCACCAGCGGGGACAGGAGCTATCAGCCCCAGCATTTT.

The chain is built from TRBV7-9 and TRBJ1-5, with D possibly matching TRBD1 (6 bases). CDR3 length: 14 residues. Trimming shortened V by 8 bases and J by 4 bases, and 15 bases separated the two germline ends. Germline loops: CDR1 SEHNR, CDR2 FQNEAQ (reference sequence). The CDR3 here is CASGTGTQNQPQHF. Written as DNA, the CDR3 is TGTGCCAGCGGGACCGGGACACAAAATCAGCCCCAGCATTTT.

This clone was detected only a few times. The CDR3 DNA follows: TGTGCCAGCAGCTTAGCAGGCAGGGGCACTGAAGCTTTCTTT. The encoded protein is CASSLAGRGTEAFF. The V and J genes are TRBV7-2 and TRBJ1-1, with D possibly being TRBD1 (6 bases). This CDR3 contains 14 residues. The V end lost 0 bases, the J end lost 4 bases, and 9 bases lay between the germline ends. Germline values: CDR1 SGHTA, CDR2 FQGNSA.

This sequence joins TRBV27 and TRBJ2-3, with unresolved D. Germline V gene data show CDR1 as MNHEY and CDR2 as SMNVEV (reference sequence). V shed 2 bases and J shed 2 bases, with 14 bases lying between them. There are 16 residues in the CDR3. As DNA, the CDR3 is TGTGCCAGCAGTTTAGTAACTTTCGGAGCCACAGATACGCAGTATTTT. Translated, it gives CASSLVTFGATDTQYF.

As for this clone: A read error may produce the germline difference seen at one junction end. The chain couples TRBV4-2 to TRBJ1-2, with D perhaps TRBD1 (5 bases). This CDR3 comprises 13 residues. Germline CDR1 LGHNA, CDR2 YNFKEQ. Written as DNA, the CDR3 is TGTGCCAGCAGCCCCGGGGGGGACTACGGCTACACCTTC. This codes for CASSPGGDYGYTF.

The J gene is TRBJ2-7, the V gene TRBV28; 9 positions agree with TRBD2. The J segment lost 5 bases and the V segment lost 0 bases, leaving 11 bases of the junction unmatched. The length of the CDR3 is 17 residues. Germline V gene sequence: CDR1 MDHEN, CDR2 SYDVKM. CDR3 sequence: CASSLWLAGPRRDEQYF. The CDR3 region has the DNA TGTGCCAGCAGTTTATGGCTAGCGGGACCTCGCCGGGACGAGCAGTACTTC.

This clone occurred a few times. This chain uses TRBV30 with TRBJ2-3, with D tentatively TRBD2 (6 bases). The V end was cut by 2 bases, the J end by 2 bases, with 11 bases between. The CDR3 totals 14 residues. The germline V gene encodes CDR1 GTSNPN and CDR2 SVGIG (reference sequence). CDR3 region: CAWSRGFLTDTQYF. The CDR3 bases are TGTGCCTGGAGTCGGGGGTTTCTCACAGATACGCAGTATTTT.

Only a few counts were recorded for this clone. J is TRBJ2-2 and V is TRBV27, with D unresolved. The germline V gene encodes CDR1 MNHEY and CDR2 SMNVEV (reference sequence). V was clipped by 3 bases and J by 1 base, with 9 bases between them. The CDR3 loop spans 15 amino acids. In DNA, the CDR3 is TGTGCCAGCAGTTTCCAGGTCCTGAACACCGGGGAGCTGTTTTTT. This translates into CASSFQVLNTGELFF.

This chain uses TRBV4-2 with TRBJ2-4; the D gene is possibly TRBD1 (7 bases). Germline V lookup: CDR1 LGHNA, CDR2 YNFKEQ. The CDR3 length is 15 residues. The V and J ends lost 4 bases and 1 base respectively, with 11 bases between them. CDR3 bases: TGTGCCAGCAGCCCGGAGGGGGCGGCCAAAAACATTCAGTACTTC. Translated, it gives CASSPEGAAKNIQYF.

CDR3 amino acids: CASSSEGLSYNEQFF. DNA of the CDR3: TGTGCCAGCAGTTCAGAGGGACTATCCTACAATGAGCAGTTCTTC. The chain employs TRBV28 and TRBJ2-1; 7 bases line up with TRBD2. This CDR3 spans 15 amino acids. J was trimmed by 1 base and V by 4 bases; bases with no gene match: 4. Germline V gene sequence: CDR1 MDHEN, CDR2 SYDVKM.

This clone has just a few counts. The rearrangement joins TRBV19 to TRBJ1-5; D is unclear. The CDR3 sequence is 13 residues long. V was cut by 5 bases and J by 7 bases, with 12 bases left in between. Germline V gene lookup returns CDR1 LNHDA and CDR2 SQIVND (reference sequence). CDR3 coding DNA: TGTGCCAGTAGTCAGGCGTATTTGCAGCCCCAGCATTTT. This encodes CASSQAYLQPQHF.

This clone has just a few counts. This chain connects TRBV4-1 to TRBJ2-2; D gene unclear. Germline CDR1 and CDR2: MGHRA and YSYEKL. V was clipped by 4 bases and J by 6 bases, with 15 bases between them. The CDR3 has 15 residues. The CDR3, as DNA: TGCGCCAGCAGCCCAGAGATCACAAATTCCGGGGAGCTGTTTTTT. It translates to CASSPEITNSGELFF.

V usage is TRBV5-8 and J usage is TRBJ2-1, with 11 bases that match TRBD2. The germline gives CDR1 SGHTS, CDR2 YDEGEE. Trimming cost V 2 bases and J 8 bases; bases outside gene matches: 6. The CDR3 extends over 15 amino acids. CDR3 in DNA: TGTGCCAGCAGCTTTAGGCTAGCGGGAGGTTATGAGCAGTTCTTC. Translation: CASSFRLAGGYEQFF.

The J gene is TRBJ2-7, the V gene TRBV6-5; D is possibly TRBD1 (6 bases). Germline CDR1 MNHEY, CDR2 SVGAGI. This CDR3 is 15 amino acids long. Deletions cut 0 bases from V and 5 bases from J, with 14 bases between. CDR3 amino acids: CASSYSGRGGDEQYF. The CDR3 coding sequence is TGTGCCAGCAGTTACTCGGGCAGGGGTGGGGACGAGCAGTACTTC.

The rearrangement uses TRBV11-2 and TRBJ1-4, with a weak D call TRBD1 (6 bases). The CDR3 sequence is 13 residues long. CDR1 is SGHAT, CDR2 FQNNGV, per germline. The CDR3 region is CATGGGENEKLFF. The CDR3 DNA is TGTGCAACGGGGGGGGGCGAGAATGAAAAACTGTTTTTT.

This clone came up a few times. This chain uses TRBV19 with TRBJ1-1; 8 nucleotides align to TRBD1. The CDR3 length is 14 residues. The germline CDR1 and CDR2 sequences are LNHDA and SQIVND (reference sequence). V gave up 6 bases and J gave up 3 bases; unmatched junction bases: 6. CDR3 amino acids: CASSFDRGYTEAFF. The CDR3 DNA is TGTGCCAGTAGCTTCGACAGGGGATACACTGAAGCTTTCTTT.

This clone appeared a few times. The chain employs TRBV5-6 and TRBJ1-1; D remains unclear. V was clipped by 4 bases and J by 0 bases, with 7 bases between them. This CDR3 is 13 amino acids long. Germline values: CDR1 SGHDT, CDR2 YYEEEE. CDR3 nucleotide sequence: TGTGCCAGCAGCCGAACAGTGAACACTGAAGCTTTCTTT. It yields the protein CASSRTVNTEAFF. The whole variable domain, remainder taken from reference TRBV5-6 and TRBJ1-1, is DAGVTQSPTHLIKTRGQQVTLRCSPKSGHDTVSWYQQALGQGPQFIFQYYEEEERQRGNFPDRFSGHQFPNYSSELNVNALLLGDSALYLCASSRTVNTEAFFGQGTRLTVV.

This clone was observed a handful of times. The V gene is TRBV9, the J gene TRBJ2-1; 8 nucleotides match TRBD2. From germline, CDR1 is SGDLS and CDR2 YYNGEE. With V trimmed by 0 bases and J by 9 bases, 8 bases remained unmatched. The CDR3 is made up of 15 amino acids. The CDR3: CASSVGSGGSGEQFF. In DNA, the CDR3 is TGTGCCAGCAGCGTAGGGAGCGGGGGTTCCGGTGAGCAGTTCTTC.